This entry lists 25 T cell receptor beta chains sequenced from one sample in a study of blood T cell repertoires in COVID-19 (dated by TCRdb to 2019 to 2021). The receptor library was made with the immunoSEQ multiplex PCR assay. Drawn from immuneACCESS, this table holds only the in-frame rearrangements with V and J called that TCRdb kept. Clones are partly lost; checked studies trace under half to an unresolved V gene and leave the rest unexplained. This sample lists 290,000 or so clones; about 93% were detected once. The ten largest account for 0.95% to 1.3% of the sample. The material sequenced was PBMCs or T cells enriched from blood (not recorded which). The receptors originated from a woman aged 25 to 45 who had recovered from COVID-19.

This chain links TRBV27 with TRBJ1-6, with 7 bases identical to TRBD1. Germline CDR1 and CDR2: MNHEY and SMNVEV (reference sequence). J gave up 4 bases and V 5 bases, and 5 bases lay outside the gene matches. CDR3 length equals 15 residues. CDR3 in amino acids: CASSKIQGYNSPLHF. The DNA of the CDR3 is TGTGCCAGCAGTAAAATACAGGGGTATAATTCACCCCTCCACTTT.

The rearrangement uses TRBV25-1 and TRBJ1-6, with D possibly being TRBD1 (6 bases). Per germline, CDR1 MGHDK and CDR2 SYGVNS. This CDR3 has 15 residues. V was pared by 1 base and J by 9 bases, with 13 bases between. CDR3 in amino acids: CASSESGGLGSPLHF. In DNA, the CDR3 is TGTGCCAGCAGTGAATCGGGGGGGCTGGGTTCACCCCTCCACTTT.

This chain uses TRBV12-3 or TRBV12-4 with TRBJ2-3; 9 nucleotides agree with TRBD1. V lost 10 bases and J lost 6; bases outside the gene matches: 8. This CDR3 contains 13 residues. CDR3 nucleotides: TGTGCCATCCAGGGACAGGGAATGGATACGCAGTATTTT. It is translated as CAIQGQGMDTQYF.

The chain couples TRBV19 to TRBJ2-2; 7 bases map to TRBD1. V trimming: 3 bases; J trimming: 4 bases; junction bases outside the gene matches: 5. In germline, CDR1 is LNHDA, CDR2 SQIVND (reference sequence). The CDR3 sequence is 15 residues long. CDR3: CASSIETGFTGELFF. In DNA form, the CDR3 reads TGTGCCAGTAGTATTGAGACAGGGTTCACCGGGGAGCTGTTTTTT.

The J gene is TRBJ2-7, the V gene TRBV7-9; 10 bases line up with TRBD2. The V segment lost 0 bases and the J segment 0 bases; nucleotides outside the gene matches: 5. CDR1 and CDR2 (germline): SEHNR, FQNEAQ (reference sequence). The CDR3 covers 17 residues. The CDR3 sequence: CASSLAASGSPSYEQYF. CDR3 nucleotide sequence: TGTGCCAGCAGCTTAGCGGCTAGCGGGAGTCCCTCCTACGAGCAGTACTTC. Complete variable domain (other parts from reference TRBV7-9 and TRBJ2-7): DTGVSQNPRHKITKRGQNVTFRCDPISEHNRLYWYRQTLGQGPEFLTYFQNEAQLEKSRLLSDRFSAERPKGSFSTLEIQRTEQGDSAMYLCASSLAASGSPSYEQYFGPGTRLTVT.

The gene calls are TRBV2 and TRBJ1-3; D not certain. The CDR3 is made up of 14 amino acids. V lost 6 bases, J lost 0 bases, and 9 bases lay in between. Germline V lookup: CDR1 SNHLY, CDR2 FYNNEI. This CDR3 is CASRQEYSGNTIYF. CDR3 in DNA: TGTGCCAGCAGACAAGAATACTCTGGAAACACCATATATTTT.

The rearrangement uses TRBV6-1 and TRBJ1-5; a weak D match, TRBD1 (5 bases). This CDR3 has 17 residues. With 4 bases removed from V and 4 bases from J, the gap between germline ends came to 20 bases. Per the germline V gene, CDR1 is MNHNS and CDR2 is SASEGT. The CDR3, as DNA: TGTGCCAGCAGTGGGTCGACAGCGACCTACTCTAATCAGCCCCAGCATTTT. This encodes CASSGSTATYSNQPQHF.

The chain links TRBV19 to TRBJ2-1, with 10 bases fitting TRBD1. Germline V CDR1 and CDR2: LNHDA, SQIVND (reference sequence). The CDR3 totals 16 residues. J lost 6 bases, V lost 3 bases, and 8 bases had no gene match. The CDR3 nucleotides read TGTGCCAGTAGTATTGGGAGGACAGGGGGAACCAATGAGCAGTTCTTC. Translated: CASSIGRTGGTNEQFF.

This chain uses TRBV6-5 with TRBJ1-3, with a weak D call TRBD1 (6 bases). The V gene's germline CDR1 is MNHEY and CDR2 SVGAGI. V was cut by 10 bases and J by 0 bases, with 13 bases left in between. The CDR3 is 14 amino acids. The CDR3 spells CATPVGASGNTIYF. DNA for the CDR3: TGTGCCACCCCAGTGGGGGCCTCTGGAAACACCATATATTTT.

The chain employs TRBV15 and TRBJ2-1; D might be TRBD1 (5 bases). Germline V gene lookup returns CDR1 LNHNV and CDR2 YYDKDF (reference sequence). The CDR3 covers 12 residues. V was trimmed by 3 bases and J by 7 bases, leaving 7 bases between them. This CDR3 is CATSSQGNEQFF. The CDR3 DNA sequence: TGTGCCACCAGCAGTCAGGGTAATGAGCAGTTCTTC.

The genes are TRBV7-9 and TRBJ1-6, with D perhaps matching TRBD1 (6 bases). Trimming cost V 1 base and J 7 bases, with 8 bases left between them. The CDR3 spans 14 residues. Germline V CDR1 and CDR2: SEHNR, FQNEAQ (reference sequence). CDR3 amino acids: CASSLGTENSPLHF. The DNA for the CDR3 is TGTGCCAGCAGCTTAGGGACAGAAAATTCACCCCTCCACTTT.

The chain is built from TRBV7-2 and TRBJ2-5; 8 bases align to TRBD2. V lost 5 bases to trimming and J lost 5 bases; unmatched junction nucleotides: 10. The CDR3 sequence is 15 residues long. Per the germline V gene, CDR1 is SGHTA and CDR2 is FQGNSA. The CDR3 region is CASSPPGRARETQYF. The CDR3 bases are TGTGCCAGCAGCCCCCCCGGGAGGGCCCGTGAGACCCAGTACTTC.

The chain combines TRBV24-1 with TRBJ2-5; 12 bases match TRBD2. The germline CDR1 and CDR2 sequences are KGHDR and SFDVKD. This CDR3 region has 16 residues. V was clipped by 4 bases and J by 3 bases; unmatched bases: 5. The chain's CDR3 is CATSDPGLAGKETQYF. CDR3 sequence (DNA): TGTGCCACCAGTGACCCCGGACTAGCGGGAAAAGAGACCCAGTACTTC.

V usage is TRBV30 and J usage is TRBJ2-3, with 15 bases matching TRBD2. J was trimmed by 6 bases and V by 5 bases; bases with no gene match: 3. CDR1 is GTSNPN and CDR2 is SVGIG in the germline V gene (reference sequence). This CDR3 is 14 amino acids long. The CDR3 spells CAWWTSGRADTQYF. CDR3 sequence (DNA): TGTGCCTGGTGGACTAGCGGGAGGGCGGATACGCAGTATTTT.

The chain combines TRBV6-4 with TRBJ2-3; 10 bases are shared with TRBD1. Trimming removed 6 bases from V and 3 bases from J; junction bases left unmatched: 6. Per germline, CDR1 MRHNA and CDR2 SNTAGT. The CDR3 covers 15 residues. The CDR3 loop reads CASSAEGQGTDTQYF. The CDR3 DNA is TGTGCCAGCAGCGCCGAGGGACAGGGGACAGATACGCAGTATTTT.

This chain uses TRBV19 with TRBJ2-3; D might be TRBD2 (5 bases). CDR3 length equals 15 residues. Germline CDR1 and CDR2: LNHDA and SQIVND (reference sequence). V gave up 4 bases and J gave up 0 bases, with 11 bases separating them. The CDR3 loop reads CASSTDSFSTDTQYF. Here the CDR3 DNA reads TGTGCCAGTAGTACGGACTCGTTTAGCACAGATACGCAGTATTTT.

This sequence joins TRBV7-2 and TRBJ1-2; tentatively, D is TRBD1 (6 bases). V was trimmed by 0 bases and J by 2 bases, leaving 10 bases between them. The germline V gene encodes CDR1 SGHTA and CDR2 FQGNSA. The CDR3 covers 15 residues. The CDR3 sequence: CASSLASRGNYGYTF. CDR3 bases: TGTGCCAGCAGCTTAGCGAGCAGGGGAAACTATGGCTACACCTTC.

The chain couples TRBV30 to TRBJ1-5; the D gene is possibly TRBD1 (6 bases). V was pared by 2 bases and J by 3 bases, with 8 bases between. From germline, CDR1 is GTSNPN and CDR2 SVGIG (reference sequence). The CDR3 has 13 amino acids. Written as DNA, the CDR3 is TGTGCCTGGAGTAGACAGGACAATCAGCCCCAGCATTTT. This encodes CAWSRQDNQPQHF. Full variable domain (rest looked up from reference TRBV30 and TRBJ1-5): SQTIHQWPATLVQPVGSPLSLECTVEGTSNPNLYWYRQAAGRGLQLLFYSVGIGQISSEVPQNLSASRPQDRQFILSSKKLLLSDSGFYLCAWSRQDNQPQHFGDGTRLSIL.

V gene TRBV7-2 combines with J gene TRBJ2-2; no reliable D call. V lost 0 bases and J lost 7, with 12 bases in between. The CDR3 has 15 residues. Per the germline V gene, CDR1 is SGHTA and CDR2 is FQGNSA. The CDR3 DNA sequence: TGTGCCAGCAGCTTAGCGCGGCGGCCTGTCGGGGAGCTGTTTTTT. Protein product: CASSLARRPVGELFF.

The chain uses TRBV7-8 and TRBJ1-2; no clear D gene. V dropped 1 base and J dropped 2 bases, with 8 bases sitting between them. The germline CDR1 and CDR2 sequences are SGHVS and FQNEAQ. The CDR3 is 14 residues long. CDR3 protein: CASSLGHANYGYTF. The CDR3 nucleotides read TGTGCCAGCAGCTTAGGACACGCCAACTATGGCTACACCTTC.

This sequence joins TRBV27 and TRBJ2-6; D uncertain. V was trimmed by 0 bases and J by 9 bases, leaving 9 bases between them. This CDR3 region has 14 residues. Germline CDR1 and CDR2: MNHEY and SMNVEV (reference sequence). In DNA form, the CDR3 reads TGTGCCAGCAGTTTATCATGGTCACTCAACGTCCTGACTTTC. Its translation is CASSLSWSLNVLTF.

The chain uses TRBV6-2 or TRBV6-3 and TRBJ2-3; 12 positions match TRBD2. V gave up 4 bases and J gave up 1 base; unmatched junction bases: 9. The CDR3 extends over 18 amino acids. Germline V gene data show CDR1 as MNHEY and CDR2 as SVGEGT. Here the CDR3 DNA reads TGTGCCAGCAGTTCCCTGCTAGCGGGAGGGCCGGGCACAGATACGCAGTATTTT. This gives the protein CASSSLLAGGPGTDTQYF.

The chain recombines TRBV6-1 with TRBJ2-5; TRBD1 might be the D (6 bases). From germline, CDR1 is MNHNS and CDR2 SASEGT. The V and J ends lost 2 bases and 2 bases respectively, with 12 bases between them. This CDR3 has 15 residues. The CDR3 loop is CASSELQGRQETQYF. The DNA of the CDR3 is TGTGCCAGCAGTGAACTCCAGGGGAGACAAGAGACCCAGTACTTC.

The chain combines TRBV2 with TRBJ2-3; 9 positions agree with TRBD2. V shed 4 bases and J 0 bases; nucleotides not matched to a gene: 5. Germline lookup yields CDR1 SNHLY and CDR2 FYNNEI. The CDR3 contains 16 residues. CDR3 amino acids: CASSVGLALSTDTQYF. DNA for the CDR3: TGTGCCAGCAGTGTGGGACTAGCTCTAAGCACAGATACGCAGTATTTT.

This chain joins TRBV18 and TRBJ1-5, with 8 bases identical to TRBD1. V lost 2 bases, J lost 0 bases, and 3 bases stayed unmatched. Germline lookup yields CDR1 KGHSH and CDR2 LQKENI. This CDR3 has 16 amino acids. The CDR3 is CASSPTGGHSNQPQHF. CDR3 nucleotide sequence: TGTGCCAGCTCACCAACAGGGGGACATAGCAATCAGCCCCAGCATTTT.